Presented here are 31 T cell receptor beta chains from one specimen sequenced in a study of cytomegalovirus exposure and HLA in healthy donors. PCR amplification relied on 60 Vbeta primers (plus 13 Jbeta primers). TCRdb's table, derived via immunoSEQ multiplex PCR, lists solely in-frame clones and lacks some. The sample has roughly 190,000 clones, over 65% seen once. Material for sequencing was PBMCs. The source of these receptors is a man in his forties in good health and CMV-seropositive.

There are a few counts of this clone. The chain carries TRBV5-4 and TRBJ1-1; D call uncertain. The V end lost 2 bases, the J end lost 1 base, and 6 bases lay between the germline ends. Germline V gene data show CDR1 as SGHNT and CDR2 as YYREEE (reference sequence). The CDR3 spans 13 residues. CDR3 nucleotide sequence: TGTGCCAGCAGCTTACAGAGGAACACTGAAGCTTTCTTT. It encodes CASSLQRNTEAFF. Variable domain in full (rest from reference TRBV5-4 and TRBJ1-1): ETGVTQSPTHLIKTRGQQVTLRCSSQSGHNTVSWYQQALGQGPQFIFQYYREEENGRGNFPPRFSGLQFPNYSSELNVNALELDDSALYLCASSLQRNTEAFFGQGTRLTVV.

To note about this clone: Other DNA sequences from this sample encode an identical CDR3 as well. The chain carries TRBV6-5 and TRBJ1-1; unclear D gene. The CDR3 runs to 14 residues. Germline V gene sequence: CDR1 MNHEY, CDR2 SVGAGI. V lost 2 bases and J 1 base, leaving 8 bases between the germline ends. The CDR3: CASSYGRGNTEAFF. CDR3 coding DNA: TGTGCCAGCAGTTACGGACGGGGGAACACTGAAGCTTTCTTT.

The genes are TRBV6-1 and TRBJ1-6; weak D call: TRBD1 (5 bases). With 3 bases removed from V and 15 bases from J, the gap between germline ends came to 15 bases. The length of the CDR3 is 13 residues. Germline CDR1 MNHNS, CDR2 SASEGT. The DNA of the CDR3 is TGTGCCAGCAGTGACCAGGTGGGGGAGGTCCTCCACTTT. Protein sequence: CASSDQVGEVLHF.

The chain carries TRBV2 and TRBJ2-7, with TRBD2 matching over 8 bases. V was clipped by 7 bases and J by 5 bases; unmatched bases: 4. The CDR3 loop spans 12 amino acids. Germline loops: CDR1 SNHLY, CDR2 FYNNEI. CDR3 nucleotides: TGTGCCAGCACGGGAGGGATGAACGAGCAGTACTTC. It yields the protein CASTGGMNEQYF.

The V and J genes are TRBV6-5 and TRBJ2-1; 9 bases are shared with TRBD1. CDR3 length: 15 residues. CDR1 is MNHEY and CDR2 is SVGAGI in the germline V gene. V was pared by 6 bases and J by 8 bases, with 11 bases of the junction left unmatched. This CDR3 reads CASSKTGGWIDEQFF. CDR3 nucleotide sequence: TGTGCCAGCAGCAAAACAGGGGGCTGGATTGATGAGCAGTTCTTC.

This clone was seen a single time. The V and J genes are TRBV6-5 and TRBJ1-4, with a tentative D call TRBD1 (6 bases). This CDR3 region has 16 residues. The ends were cut back, 0 bases at V and 7 bases at J, with 15 bases in the middle. The germline gives CDR1 MNHEY, CDR2 SVGAGI. The CDR3 region is CASSYSPHRGSEKLFF. The DNA of the CDR3 is TGTGCCAGCAGTTACTCTCCCCATAGGGGGAGTGAAAAACTGTTTTTT.

This clone was observed a handful of times. V gene TRBV28 combines with J gene TRBJ2-3; D is perhaps TRBD1 (5 bases). V lost 5 bases to trimming and J lost 2 bases, with 14 bases between them. Germline V gene sequence: CDR1 MDHEN, CDR2 SYDVKM. The CDR3 contains 15 residues. The CDR3 DNA reads as TGTGCCAGCAGTCCCCCAGACAGACTCACAGATACGCAGTATTTT. This sequence encodes CASSPPDRLTDTQYF.

The chain recombines TRBV6-5 with TRBJ2-7; 8 nucleotides align to TRBD2. The germline CDR1 and CDR2 sequences are MNHEY and SVGAGI. V gave up 4 bases and J gave up 0 bases; unmatched junction bases: 8. The CDR3 totals 16 residues. CDR3 amino acids: CASSSPSGGSSYEQYF. The CDR3 coding sequence is TGTGCCAGCAGTTCCCCAAGCGGGGGCAGCTCCTACGAGCAGTACTTC.

V and J are TRBV7-3 and TRBJ2-3, with D perhaps TRBD1 (6 bases). CDR3 length: 16 residues. Germline loops: CDR1 SGHTA, CDR2 FQGTGA. V lost 1 base and J 0 bases, leaving 11 bases between the germline ends. CDR3 loop: CASSLNRGYSTDTQYF. CDR3 bases: TGTGCCAGCAGCTTAAATAGGGGGTATAGCACAGATACGCAGTATTTT.

The rearrangement links TRBV6-6 to TRBJ2-1; 9 nucleotides line up with TRBD2. This CDR3 has 15 amino acids. V shed 1 base, J shed 6 bases, and the junction held 4 bases outside the gene matches. Germline V gives CDR1 MNHNY, CDR2 SVGAGI (reference sequence). CDR3 sequence: CASSYLAGGGNEQFF. The CDR3 coding sequence is TGTGCCAGCAGTTACTTGGCGGGAGGGGGCAATGAGCAGTTCTTC.

Only one count was recorded for this clone. This chain links TRBV19 with TRBJ1-6, with D possibly TRBD1 on 6 matching bases. The CDR3 extends over 12 amino acids. V was trimmed by 3 bases and J by 10 bases, leaving 7 bases between them. Germline CDR1 and CDR2: LNHDA and SQIVND (reference sequence). The CDR3 reads CASSIQGSPLHF. CDR3 in DNA: TGTGCCAGTAGTATTCAGGGGTCACCCCTCCACTTT.

The V gene is TRBV6-5, the J gene TRBJ2-4; TRBD2 matches 10 bases. Germline values: CDR1 MNHEY, CDR2 SVGAGI. This CDR3 has 16 residues. V was clipped by 4 bases and J by 0 bases; unmatched bases: 3. CDR3 in amino acids: CASSFIAGGAKNIQYF. CDR3 bases: TGTGCCAGCAGTTTCATAGCGGGAGGAGCCAAAAACATTCAGTACTTC.

This clone was seen more than once but under ten times. This rearrangement joins TRBV4-1 to TRBJ1-2, with D perhaps matching TRBD1 (5 bases). This CDR3 has 15 amino acids. The V and J ends lost 0 bases and 8 bases respectively, with 16 bases between them. Germline V CDR1 and CDR2: MGHRA, YSYEKL. CDR3 in DNA: TGCGCCAGCAGCCAAGAATATCCAGGGACTAGGGGCTACACCTTC. Translated: CASSQEYPGTRGYTF.

The chain couples TRBV5-4 to TRBJ2-2; 10 nucleotides match TRBD1. J was trimmed by 1 base and V by 3 bases; bases with no gene match: 3. CDR3 length: 16 residues. From germline, CDR1 is SGHNT and CDR2 YYREEE (reference sequence). The CDR3 here is CASSSRTGGNTGELFF. The CDR3, as DNA: TGTGCCAGCAGCTCCCGGACAGGGGGGAACACCGGGGAGCTGTTTTTT.

V usage is TRBV6-5 and J usage is TRBJ1-5; D is perhaps TRBD1 (6 bases). V was cut by 4 bases and J by 6 bases, with 19 bases left in between. This CDR3 spans 16 amino acids. Germline CDR1 is MNHEY and CDR2 is SVGAGI. The CDR3 sequence: CASSSYTGIASQPQHF. The DNA for the CDR3 is TGTGCCAGCAGTTCCTATACAGGGATTGCTAGTCAGCCCCAGCATTTT.

Details on this clone: At one boundary the junction diverges from the germline segment, which might be a read error. The rearrangement joins TRBV19 to TRBJ1-5; TRBD1 aligns across 9 bases. The CDR3 runs to 16 residues. Germline V gene sequence: CDR1 LNHDA, CDR2 SQIVND (reference sequence). The CDR3 DNA follows: TGTGCCAGTAGTATGTTGGGGACAGGGTTCGGTCAGTCCCAGCATTTT. Protein: CASSMLGTGFGQSQHF.

V usage is TRBV18 and J usage is TRBJ2-1; TRBD1 is a possible D gene (5 bases). Germline V CDR1 and CDR2: KGHSH, LQKENI. Trimming cost V 3 bases and J 5 bases, with 17 bases left between them. The CDR3 spans 16 residues. The CDR3 bases are TGTGCCAGCTCACCTTTGATGTCCCTAGGGGACAATGAGCAGTTCTTC. Encoded protein: CASSPLMSLGDNEQFF.

The chain uses TRBV6-6 and TRBJ1-6; D is ambiguous. This CDR3 is 14 amino acids long. The V end lost 2 bases, the J end lost 6 bases, and 8 bases lay between the germline ends. The germline V gene encodes CDR1 MNHNY and CDR2 SVGAGI (reference sequence). CDR3 protein: CASSYGQSNSPLHF. CDR3 nucleotide sequence: TGTGCCAGCAGTTACGGCCAGTCTAATTCACCCCTCCACTTT.

V is TRBV6-5 and J is TRBJ1-3; maybe TRBD1 (6 bases). Trimming shortened V by 7 bases and J by 0 bases, and 10 bases separated the two germline ends. Germline lookup yields CDR1 MNHEY and CDR2 SVGAGI. This CDR3 has 14 residues. CDR3 nucleotides: TGTGCCAGCATTGACAGGAACTCTGGAAACACCATATATTTT. The encoded protein is CASIDRNSGNTIYF.

This clone was recorded a few times. The V call is TRBV6-5, the J call TRBJ2-7, with D possibly being TRBD2 (6 bases). This CDR3 spans 15 amino acids. Between the trimmed V and J ends, which lost 6 bases and 0 bases, there was a span of 15 bases. Germline V gene sequence: CDR1 MNHEY, CDR2 SVGAGI. In nucleotides, the CDR3 is TGTGCCAGCAGCTCAGCGGGCCAGAGCTCCTACGAGCAGTACTTC. Protein product: CASSSAGQSSYEQYF.

This sequence joins TRBV19 and TRBJ1-2; unclear D gene. V lost 8 bases and J 0 bases, leaving 13 bases between the germline ends. This CDR3 region has 14 residues. Germline lookup yields CDR1 LNHDA and CDR2 SQIVND (reference sequence). CDR3 loop: CASQRETTNYGYTF. CDR3 nucleotide sequence: TGTGCCAGTCAGCGGGAGACGACTAACTATGGCTACACCTTC.

This sequence joins TRBV9 and TRBJ2-5; a possible D gene is TRBD1 (6 bases). The CDR3 is 16 residues long. Germline V gene sequence: CDR1 SGDLS, CDR2 YYNGEE. V shed 0 bases and J shed 5 bases, with 17 bases lying between them. The CDR3 spells CASSVGVQGTKETQYF. CDR3 coding DNA: TGTGCCAGCAGCGTAGGGGTACAAGGGACAAAGGAGACCCAGTACTTC. The whole variable domain, filled in from reference TRBV9 and TRBJ2-5, reads DSGVTQTPKHLITATGQRVTLRCSPRSGDLSVYWYQQSLDQGLQFLIQYYNGEERAKGNILERFSAQQFPDLHSELNLSSLELGDSALYFCASSVGVQGTKETQYFGPGTRLLVL.

This clone showed up just once. Other DNA sequences from this sample encode an identical CDR3 as well. The chain employs TRBV5-1 and TRBJ1-2, with D perhaps matching TRBD1 (5 bases). The CDR3 spans 14 residues. The germline V gene encodes CDR1 SGHRS and CDR2 YFSETQ. Trimming shortened V by 0 bases and J by 2 bases, and 8 bases separated the two germline ends. In DNA, the CDR3 is TGCGCCAGCAGCTTGGAAGCAGGGAACTATGGCTACACCTTC. Amino acids: CASSLEAGNYGYTF.

This chain links TRBV6-1 with TRBJ2-4; possible D gene TRBD1, 5 bases. Germline CDR1 and CDR2: MNHNS and SASEGT. V gave up 2 bases and J gave up 0 bases, with 11 bases separating them. The CDR3 has 16 amino acids. CDR3 in DNA: TGTGCCAGCAGTGAAAGTAGGGGCTTAGCCAAAAACATTCAGTACTTC. Its protein product is CASSESRGLAKNIQYF.

The gene calls are TRBV5-5 and TRBJ1-1; D unclear. V dropped 4 bases and J dropped 5 bases, with 15 bases sitting between them. The CDR3 has 14 residues. CDR1 is SGHKS, CDR2 YYEKEE, per germline (reference sequence). For the CDR3, the DNA is TGTGCCAGCAGCCCCCGACCCCGAGGGACTGAAGCTTTCTTT. It specifies CASSPRPRGTEAFF.

This chain connects TRBV7-2 to TRBJ2-3, with a weak D call TRBD1 (6 bases). The CDR3 is made up of 13 amino acids. Germline V gives CDR1 SGHTA, CDR2 FQGNSA. The V and J ends lost 6 bases and 3 bases respectively, with 10 bases between them. CDR3 coding DNA: TGTGCCAGCAGTTACGGACAGACAGATACGCAGTATTTT. This sequence encodes CASSYGQTDTQYF.

The chain joins TRBV29-1 to TRBJ2-1; D might be TRBD2 (6 bases). With 4 bases removed from V and 4 bases from J, the gap between germline ends came to 11 bases. This CDR3 is built from 13 residues. Germline-derived CDR1 and CDR2 are SQVTM and ANQGSEA. CDR3 protein: CSVGLGGYNEQFF. The CDR3 coding sequence is TGCAGCGTTGGCCTAGGAGGGTACAATGAGCAGTTCTTC.

This clone has just a few counts. The V call is TRBV7-2, the J call TRBJ2-1; 11 bases align to TRBD2. V was clipped by 5 bases and J by 5 bases; unmatched bases: 17. Germline assignment: CDR1 SGHTA and CDR2 FQGNSA. The CDR3 is 19 amino acids. CDR3 in amino acids: CASSLKPALLAGVHNEQFF. Written as DNA, the CDR3 is TGTGCCAGCAGCCTAAAACCGGCCTTACTAGCGGGGGTTCACAATGAGCAGTTCTTC.

This clone came up once. The chain joins TRBV5-4 to TRBJ2-2; 7 positions agree with TRBD2. The CDR3 extends over 16 amino acids. Germline V gene data show CDR1 as SGHNT and CDR2 as YYREEE (reference sequence). Trimming cost V 4 bases and J 3 bases; bases outside gene matches: 9. In DNA, the CDR3 is TGTGCCAGCAGCCCTGGTAAGCGGGGTTACACCGGGGAGCTGTTTTTT. Protein sequence: CASSPGKRGYTGELFF.

The V and J genes are TRBV25-1 and TRBJ2-5; 9 nucleotides line up with TRBD2. This CDR3 region has 15 residues. With 1 base clipped from V and 11 bases from J, the junction kept 11 bases outside the gene matches. CDR1 and CDR2 (germline): MGHDK, SYGVNS. CDR3 in amino acids: CASSELGGGAGEQYF. The CDR3, as DNA: TGTGCCAGCAGTGAATTGGGCGGGGGGGCCGGTGAGCAGTACTTC.

This clone showed up just once. V usage is TRBV5-1 and J usage is TRBJ2-2, with TRBD1 matching 11 bases. In germline, CDR1 is SGHRS, CDR2 YFSETQ. Unmatched junction bases numbered 4, after V lost 6 bases and J lost 6 bases. The length of the CDR3 is 14 residues. DNA of the CDR3: TGCGCCAGCAAGGGACAGGGGGGTTCCGGGGAGCTGTTTTTT. Its protein product is CASKGQGGSGELFF. The entire variable domain, with the rest obtained from reference TRBV5-1 and TRBJ2-2, is as follows: KAGVTQTPRYLIKTRGQQVTLSCSPISGHRSVSWYQQTPGQGLQFLFEYFSETQRNKGNFPGRFSGRQFSNSRSEMNVSTLELGDSALYLCASKGQGGSGELFFGEGSRLTVL.